These T cell receptor beta chains were read from a single sample in a study of blood T cells in healthy people across ages. TCRdb re-analysed the 5' RACE reads in MiXCR, keeping a single row per CDR3 protein. This sample has some 1.5 million distinct CDR3 sequences, with around 40% found just once. Input material: blood. These receptors came from a woman aged 18 to 35 in good health. CDR3s include the opening cysteine and the closing phenylalanine or tryptophan. The D gene is left open where the match is weak. Not every row has a clone size; where given, it reads once, few, many or a size class.

size | J | D | V | CDR3 | DNA
- | TRBJ1-2 | TRBD1 | TRBV10-3 | CTIRGLTGMAYGYTF | TGTACCATCAGAGGCCTGACAGGGATGGCCTATGGCTACACCTTC
- | TRBJ2-3 | TRBD2 | TRBV7-9 | CAFQPSGTSGGDAQYF | TGTGCCTTTCAACCCTCCGGGACTAGTGGCGGCGATGCGCAGTATTTT
- | TRBJ2-3 | - | TRBV9 | CASSVAGDSTDTQYF | TGTGCCAGCAGCGTAGCGGGGGATTCGACAGATACGCAGTATTTT
- | TRBJ2-1 | - | TRBV29-1 | CSVLDRSYNEQFF | TGCAGCGTACTTGACAGGTCCTACAATGAGCAGTTCTTC
- | TRBJ2-1 | TRBD2 | TRBV6-2/TRBV6-3 | CASSPGLASDEQFF | TGTGCCAGCAGTCCGGGACTAGCCTCGGATGAGCAGTTCTTC
- | TRBJ1-1 | - | TRBV6-5 | CASSYSISRGATTEAFF | TGTGCCAGCAGTTACTCGATCTCAAGAGGGGCTACGACTGAAGCTTTCTTT
- | TRBJ1-6 | - | TRBV5-1 | CASSSWGNRENSPLHF | TGCGCCAGCAGCTCTTGGGGGAACAGGGAAAATTCACCCCTCCACTTT
once | TRBJ1-5 | TRBD1 | TRBV19 | CASSTDDRGFGPQHF | TGTGCCAGTAGTACCGACGACAGGGGGTTTGGACCCCAGCATTTT
many | TRBJ2-5 | - | TRBV20-1 | CSASREIETQYF | TGCAGTGCCTCCCGGGAGATCGAGACCCAGTACTTC
many | TRBJ2-7 | - | TRBV12-3/TRBV12-4 | CASSFVNEQYF | TGTGCCAGCAGCTTTGTAAACGAGCAGTACTTC
- | TRBJ1-5 | TRBD1 | TRBV5-1 | CASRFGQGGDQPQHF | TGCGCCAGCAGATTCGGACAGGGGGGCGATCAGCCCCAGCATTTT
- | TRBJ2-7 | - | TRBV29-1 | CSVDTTIDEQYF | TGCAGCGTCGATACTACTATCGATGAGCAGTACTTC
- | TRBJ2-3 | - | TRBV9 | CASSVGFSTDTQYF | TGTGCCAGCAGCGTAGGATTTTCGACAGATACGCAGTATTTT
- | TRBJ1-4 | - | TRBV20-1 | CSARDRGGTTNEKLFF | TGCAGTGCTAGAGATCGAGGGGGGACAACTAATGAAAAACTGTTTTTT
- | TRBJ2-7 | - | TRBV24-1 | CATSDLSGTEQYF | TGTGCCACCAGTGACCTATCAGGGACCGAGCAGTACTTC
few | TRBJ1-5 | - | TRBV6-6 | CASSPSGGGVDQPQHF | TGTGCCAGCAGCCCCTCGGGGGGAGGAGTGGATCAGCCCCAGCATTTT
- | TRBJ2-2 | TRBD1 | TRBV6-5 | CASSSSGTGGHGELFF | TGTGCCAGCAGTTCCTCCGGGACAGGGGGCCACGGGGAGCTGTTTTTT
- | TRBJ2-5 | - | TRBV12-3/TRBV12-4 | CASSLAVGFQETQYF | TGTGCCAGCAGTTTAGCTGTGGGTTTCCAAGAGACCCAGTACTTC
- | TRBJ2-1 | TRBD2 | TRBV10-3 | CAISSTSGAYNEQFF | TGTGCCATCAGCTCGACTAGCGGGGCCTACAATGAGCAGTTCTTC
- | TRBJ1-1 | - | TRBV7-3 | CASSPLQGGTEAFF | TGTGCCAGCAGCCCACTGCAGGGAGGCACTGAAGCTTTCTTT